This TCR beta chain appears in the sequencing data of a study of response to subunit inactivated influenza vaccine. One entry per CDR3 protein, called by TCRdb with MiXCR from the RT-PCR reads. Of a few hundred thousand distinct CDR3 sequences in the sample, just over 20% were seen once. Study-wide findings and caveats: After each seasonal influenza vaccination, few new T cells are recruited, the authors suggested.

The sample holds many counts of this clonotype. Its antigen remains unidentified. This material consisted of PBMCs from blood, taken about 20 months after vaccination. The sequence was obtained from a man between 50 and 69 years old who received an inactivated influenza vaccine.

The CDR3: CASSLSWELPLAFF. CDR3 DNA: TGTGCCAGCAGTTTATCGTGGGAACTGCCGCTAGCTTTCTTT. The gene calls are TRBV27 and TRBJ1-1; no definite D call. Germline V gene sequence: CDR1 MNHEY, CDR2 SMNVEV (reference sequence). The CDR3 is 14 residues long. Between the trimmed V and J ends, which lost 0 bases and 10 bases, there was a span of 15 bases.